This T cell receptor beta chain was identified during a study of cytomegalovirus exposure and HLA in healthy donors. Study at large: The approximately 110 validation repertoires used a platform that matched the one used for the 666 first-cohort repertoires, as a later analysis reported. The study's findings and limits: The majority of TCR sequences were rare, yet some public TCRs appeared in many donors. The study listed 164 cytomegalovirus-associated TCR beta chains. Published work reported that the classifier diagnosed cytomegalovirus status with high specificity and sensitivity.

Libraries were prepared by immunoSEQ multiplex PCR; TCRdb keeps only in-frame clonotypes and omits some of them. The profile shows under 130,000 clones, around 83% of them singletons. As concerns this clone: Its antigen is not known.

This TCR was sampled from a woman between 18 and 30 years old in good health and CMV-seropositive. The sample comprised PBMCs.

The CDR3 region is CASSLAGPSSETQYF. As DNA, the CDR3 is TGCGCCAGCAGCTTGGCCGGTCCCTCATCGGAGACCCAGTACTTC. The chain has TRBV5-1 and TRBJ2-5; the D is unclear. The CDR3 is 15 residues long. V was cut by 0 bases and J by 5 bases, with 14 bases left in between. CDR1 and CDR2 from the germline V gene are SGHRS and YFSETQ. Filled out from reference TRBV5-1 and TRBJ2-5, the complete variable domain reads KAGVTQTPRYLIKTRGQQVTLSCSPISGHRSVSWYQQTPGQGLQFLFEYFSETQRNKGNFPGRFSGRQFSNSRSEMNVSTLELGDSALYLCASSLAGPSSETQYFGPGTRLLVL.